Listed here are 20 T cell receptor beta chains from one sample, sequenced in a study of control samples from healthy donors and cancer patients. Only in-frame clones appear in the TCRdb table, and some are missing; sequencing was by immunoSEQ multiplex PCR. The table lists under 150,000 clones, approximately 92% of them singletons, with roughly 10% in the top ten. Sequencing input: blood. These receptors all come from a man aged 25-45 years in good health.

The CDR3 loop reads CASSGRNNQPQHF. The CDR3 nucleotides read TGTGCCAGCTCAGGACGTAACAATCAGCCCCAGCATTTT. The V and J genes are TRBV28 and TRBJ1-5, with D unclear. Germline loops: CDR1 MDHEN, CDR2 SYDVKM. The CDR3 loop spans 13 amino acids. Deletions cut 8 bases from V and 3 bases from J, with 11 bases between.

The chain combines TRBV20-1 with TRBJ2-2, with 11 bases identical to TRBD2. The CDR3 has 15 residues. Germline V lookup: CDR1 DFQATT, CDR2 SNEGSKA (reference sequence). Trimming cost V 3 bases and J 5 bases; bases outside gene matches: 5. CDR3 in DNA: TGCAGTGCTAGTATAGCGGGAGGGCTTACCGGGGAGCTGTTTTTT. This encodes CSASIAGGLTGELFF.

CDR3 DNA: TGTGCCAGCAGTCCCGCCTTCCGAGGGACATACGAGCAGTACTTC. Translated, it gives CASSPAFRGTYEQYF. The genes are TRBV28 and TRBJ2-7, with D perhaps matching TRBD1 (6 bases). Trimming stripped 5 bases from V and 4 bases from J, with 18 bases between. CDR1 is MDHEN and CDR2 is SYDVKM in the germline V gene. There are 15 residues in the CDR3.

Note on this clone: Other DNA variants within this sample encode the same CDR3. V gene TRBV4-1 combines with J gene TRBJ2-5; D is undetermined. V lost 0 bases, J lost 5 bases, and 4 bases lay in between. The CDR3 is 12 amino acids. Germline values: CDR1 MGHRA, CDR2 YSYEKL. CDR3 sequence reads: CASSQDFETQYF. CDR3 sequence (DNA): TGCGCCAGCAGCCAAGATTTCGAGACCCAGTACTTC.

The gene calls are TRBV30 and TRBJ1-1; no reliable D call. Germline assignment: CDR1 GTSNPN and CDR2 SVGIG (reference sequence). The CDR3 spans 13 residues. The V end lost 2 bases, the J end lost 4 bases, and 11 bases lay between the germline ends. The CDR3 DNA is TGTGCCTGGAGTATGGAACCGGGCACTGAAGCTTTCTTT. Protein sequence: CAWSMEPGTEAFF.

The chain couples TRBV19 to TRBJ2-2; 7 bases line up with TRBD2. In germline, CDR1 is LNHDA, CDR2 SQIVND (reference sequence). V lost 4 bases and J lost 3; bases outside the gene matches: 2. The CDR3 sequence is 14 residues long. The CDR3 sequence: CASSTLADTGELFF. The CDR3 bases are TGTGCCAGTAGTACCCTAGCGGACACCGGGGAGCTGTTTTTT.

The V gene is TRBV5-5, the J gene TRBJ2-3, with 11 positions matching TRBD2. The CDR3 totals 17 residues. The germline CDR1 and CDR2 sequences are SGHKS and YYEKEE (reference sequence). V gave up 0 bases and J gave up 5 bases; unmatched junction bases: 8. The CDR3 region has the DNA TGTGCCAGCAGCTTGGAGTTAGCGGGAGGGCCCATAGATACGCAGTATTTT. Translated: CASSLELAGGPIDTQYF.

This rearrangement joins TRBV28 to TRBJ2-6, with D uncertain. Germline lookup yields CDR1 MDHEN and CDR2 SYDVKM. The germline V and J ends were trimmed by 4 bases and 0 bases, with 25 bases remaining between them. The CDR3 has 21 residues. This CDR3 is CASSSPRAASTPLSGANVLTF. The CDR3 DNA reads TGTGCCAGCAGTTCTCCAAGAGCAGCCTCCACCCCCCTCTCTGGGGCCAACGTCCTGACTTTC.

The chain carries TRBV5-1 and TRBJ2-4, with 10 bases matching TRBD1. Unmatched junction bases numbered 4, after V lost 3 bases and J lost 7 bases. The CDR3 contains 14 residues. Per germline, CDR1 SGHRS and CDR2 YFSETQ. CDR3 residues: CASSSTGGSNIQYF. In nucleotides, the CDR3 is TGCGCCAGCAGCTCGACAGGGGGCTCGAACATTCAGTACTTC.

This chain's CDR3 is CASSFVRQPQHF. Here the CDR3 DNA reads TGTGCCAGCAGCTTTGTTCGACAGCCCCAGCATTTT. V gene TRBV11-3 combines with J gene TRBJ1-5; no clear D gene. Trimming shortened V by 3 bases and J by 7 bases, and 7 bases separated the two germline ends. The CDR3 totals 12 residues. The germline V gene encodes CDR1 SGHNT and CDR2 YENEEA.

This clone has only a few counts. The CDR3 loop is CASSPRLSNTGELFF. The CDR3 DNA follows: TGTGCCAGCAGTCCTCGTTTATCCAACACCGGGGAGCTGTTTTTT. The rearrangement links TRBV28 to TRBJ2-2; D unclear. This CDR3 spans 15 amino acids. Trimming took off 5 bases at V and 2 bases at J, with 12 bases between the two ends. Per germline, CDR1 MDHEN and CDR2 SYDVKM.

The chain carries TRBV16 and TRBJ2-5; 7 bases align to TRBD2. The CDR3 contains 15 residues. CDR1 and CDR2 from the germline V gene are KGHSY and FQNENV. The V segment lost 2 bases and the J segment 5 bases; nucleotides outside the gene matches: 8. The DNA of the CDR3 is TGTGCCAGCAGCCAAGGGAGGGGTTCCCCGGAGACCCAGTACTTC. This translates into CASSQGRGSPETQYF.

The genes are TRBV4-3 and TRBJ2-6; D is perhaps TRBD2 (5 bases). This CDR3 contains 16 residues. The germline V and J ends were trimmed by 0 bases and 0 bases, with 6 bases remaining between them. Looked up from germline, CDR1 is LGHNA and CDR2 is YSLEER. CDR3 bases: TGCGCCAGCAGCCAAGAGGCGGGCTCTGGGGCCAACGTCCTGACTTTC. Protein: CASSQEAGSGANVLTF.

The rearrangement uses TRBV11-3 and TRBJ2-2; D unresolved. Trimming left V 5 bases short and J 5 bases short, with 18 bases between. Per the germline V gene, CDR1 is SGHNT and CDR2 is YENEEA. The CDR3 has 16 residues. In nucleotides, the CDR3 is TGTGCCAGCAGCCCCGGGCGGCGCGTGGATACCGGGGAGCTGTTTTTT. Translating gives CASSPGRRVDTGELFF.

The chain links TRBV11-2 to TRBJ2-3, with 10 bases matching TRBD2. The CDR3 spans 17 residues. CDR1 and CDR2 from the germline V gene are SGHAT and FQNNGV. V dropped 0 bases and J dropped 1; count of bases not matched to a gene: 4. The CDR3 DNA reads as TGTGCCAGCAGCTTAGATCCCCTAGCGGGAGGCACAGATACGCAGTATTTT. Amino acids: CASSLDPLAGGTDTQYF.

This CDR3 reads CASSLYRDLYGYTF. CDR3 bases: TGTGCCAGCTCACTATACCGGGACCTCTATGGCTACACCTTC. The chain links TRBV18 to TRBJ1-2; TRBD1 might be the D (5 bases). The V end lost 4 bases, the J end lost 4 bases, and 13 bases lay between the germline ends. The CDR3 loop spans 14 amino acids. Germline V lookup: CDR1 KGHSH, CDR2 LQKENI.

This clone was picked up one time. This CDR3 is CASSLEASGSGFTGELFF. Here the CDR3 DNA reads TGTGCCAGCAGCTTAGAGGCTAGCGGGAGCGGGTTTACCGGGGAGCTGTTTTTT. The chain uses TRBV11-2 and TRBJ2-2; 10 nucleotides align to TRBD2. The CDR3 sequence is 18 residues long. Germline assignment: CDR1 SGHAT and CDR2 FQNNGV. V lost 0 bases, J lost 5 bases, and 9 bases stayed unmatched.

The rearrangement joins TRBV28 to TRBJ1-3; 7 bases map to TRBD1. The CDR3 is 14 residues long. The germline V gene has CDR1 MDHEN and CDR2 SYDVKM. The junction had 6 bases not matched to a gene; V was cut back by 7 bases and J by 3 bases. The CDR3 sequence: CASNEGGSGNTIYF. The CDR3 DNA is TGTGCCAGCAACGAAGGGGGCAGTGGAAACACCATATATTTT.

The J gene is TRBJ2-3, the V gene TRBV9; 8 bases line up with TRBD2. Germline CDR1 SGDLS, CDR2 YYNGEE. V shed 0 bases, J shed 3 bases, and the junction held 6 bases outside the gene matches. This CDR3 has 16 residues. The CDR3 DNA sequence: TGTGCCAGCAGCGTAGCAACGGGAGGGGTGACAGATACGCAGTATTTT. This translates into CASSVATGGVTDTQYF. The variable domain in full, completed from reference TRBV9 and TRBJ2-3, reads DSGVTQTPKHLITATGQRVTLRCSPRSGDLSVYWYQQSLDQGLQFLIQYYNGEERAKGNILERFSAQQFPDLHSELNLSSLELGDSALYFCASSVATGGVTDTQYFGPGTRLTVL.

The chain joins TRBV9 to TRBJ2-5; maybe TRBD1 (7 bases). Trimming took 4 bases from V and 5 from J, leaving 15 bases between them. The CDR3 spans 14 residues. Germline-derived CDR1 and CDR2 are SGDLS and YYNGEE. The DNA of the CDR3 is TGTGCCAGCAGCTCAGGGGGGAGCATGGAGACCCAGTACTTC. The encoded protein is CASSSGGSMETQYF.